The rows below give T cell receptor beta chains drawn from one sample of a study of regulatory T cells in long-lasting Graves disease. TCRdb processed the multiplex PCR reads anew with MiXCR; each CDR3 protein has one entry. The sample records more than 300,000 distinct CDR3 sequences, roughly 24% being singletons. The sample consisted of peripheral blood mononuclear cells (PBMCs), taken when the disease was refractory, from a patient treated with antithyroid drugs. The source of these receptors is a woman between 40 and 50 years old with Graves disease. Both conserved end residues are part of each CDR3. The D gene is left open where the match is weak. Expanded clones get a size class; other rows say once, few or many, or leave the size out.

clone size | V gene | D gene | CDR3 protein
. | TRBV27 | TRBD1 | CASSLYSGTGQNLGYTF
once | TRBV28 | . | CASSHPAKLATNEKLFF
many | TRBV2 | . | CASRWRLRVDTEAFF
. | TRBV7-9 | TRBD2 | CASRLAGHETQYF
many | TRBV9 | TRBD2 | CASSALAGVETQYF
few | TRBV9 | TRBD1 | CASSATGRAYGYTF
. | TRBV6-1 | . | CASREEGRRSYEQYF
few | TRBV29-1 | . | CSVDLGDNQPQHF
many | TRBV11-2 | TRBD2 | CASSSYSGRAGYEQYF
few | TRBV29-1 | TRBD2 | CSVVVAGDTGELFF
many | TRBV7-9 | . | CASSLVVRNEKLFF
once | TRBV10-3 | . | CAISESKRNQPQHF
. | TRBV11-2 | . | CASSFPGSSTGELFF
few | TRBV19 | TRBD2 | CASSAPAGSGAGGEMAGANVLTF
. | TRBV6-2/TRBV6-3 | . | CASRADSYGYTF
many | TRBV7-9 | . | CASSLFEETQYF
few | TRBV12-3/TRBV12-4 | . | CASTWGAGELFF
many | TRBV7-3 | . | CASSLRGRAEAFF
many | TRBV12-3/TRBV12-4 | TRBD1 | CASRAEIGGGYEQYF
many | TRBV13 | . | CASSFGTGTSYEQYF
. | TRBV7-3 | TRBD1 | CASSVRQGNLSNQPQHF
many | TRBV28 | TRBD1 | CASSPRQGESTEAFF
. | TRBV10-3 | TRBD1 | CAIKSGTGDQPQHF
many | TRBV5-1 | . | CASSLGGYYEQYF
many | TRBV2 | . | CASSDRGSWQPQHF
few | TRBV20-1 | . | CSARYRTTAYEAFF
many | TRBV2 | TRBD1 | CASMTDTGESPLHF
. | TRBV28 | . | CASSTTYYEQYF
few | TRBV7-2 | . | CASSSAGVGNTIYF
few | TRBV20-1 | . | CSARVEKGTNYGYTF
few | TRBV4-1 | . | CASSRREYTEAFF
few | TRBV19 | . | CASRNDRGSPLHF
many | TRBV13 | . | CASSPPRGEQYF
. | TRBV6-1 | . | CASSEVQKREQYF
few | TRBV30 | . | CAWSPGANTEAFF
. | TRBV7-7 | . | CASSFGDTGELFF
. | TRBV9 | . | CASSVGKGPNTEAFF
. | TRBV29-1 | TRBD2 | CSVRESELFF
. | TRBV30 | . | CAFRGGNEQFF
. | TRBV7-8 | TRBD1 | CASSRSGGSQPQHF
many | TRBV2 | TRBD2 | CASRENLLAGPAGEQYF
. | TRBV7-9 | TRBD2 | CASSLGLAATDTQYF
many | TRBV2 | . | CASSEQPLDDLDHTEAFF
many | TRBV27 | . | CASTERRTTNEKLFF